This T cell receptor beta chain stems from a study of T cells in women clearing cervical HPV infection. Study-wide context: HLA type stays a possible confounder, typing being limited. Findings and limits, study-wide: A classifier using richness and V gene abundances reached an AUC of over 0.75.

The J segment lost 0 bases and the V segment lost 5 bases, leaving 11 bases of the junction unmatched. This CDR3 has 19 amino acids. CDR1 and CDR2 from the germline V gene are KGHDR and SFDVKD. TCR beta CDR3 amplified by multiplex PCR from roughly 1,300 ng genomic DNA. The repertoire was sequenced with immunoSEQ multiplex PCR; TCRdb's copy has only in-frame clones and lacks some. There are roughly 24,000 clones in the sample, with 4.5% to 5% held by the top ten. In the case of this clone: Its antigen is undetermined. The read comes to an end 3 residues before the CDR3 does, leaving the germline J gene to fill in the end.

HPV was found by MY09/MY11 PCR and dot-blot genotyping. The rearrangement joins TRBV24-1 to TRBJ2-1; 11 bases are shared with TRBD2. Source material: blood buffy coat. This clonotype was obtained from a woman between 18 and 69 years old with a cervical HPV16 infection that either progressed to CIN3+ or cleared (not recorded which). The CDR3 is CATSGDRTSGFSSYNEQFF. The CDR3 bases that were read are TGTGCCACCAGTGGGGATCGGACTAGCGGGTTCTCCTCCTACAATGAG.